This T cell receptor beta chain comes out of a study of cytomegalovirus exposure and HLA in healthy donors. Amplification used 60 Vbeta primers and 13 Jbeta primers. Here immunoSEQ multiplex PCR was the method, and the copy in TCRdb shows in-frame clones only, minus some. This sample has more than 110,000 clones, with roughly four fifths found just once. This CDR3 spans 13 amino acids. Deletions cut 2 bases from V and 2 bases from J, with 4 bases between. Germline V CDR1 and CDR2: MNHNY, SVGAGI (reference sequence). This receptor was identified in a woman aged 45-60 years in good health and CMV-seropositive. The J gene is TRBJ1-5, the V gene TRBV6-6; D is unclear. Source material: PBMCs. Written as DNA, the CDR3 is TGTGCCAGCAGTTACCGAGGCAATCAGCCCCAGCATTTT. Protein sequence: CASSYRGNQPQHF.